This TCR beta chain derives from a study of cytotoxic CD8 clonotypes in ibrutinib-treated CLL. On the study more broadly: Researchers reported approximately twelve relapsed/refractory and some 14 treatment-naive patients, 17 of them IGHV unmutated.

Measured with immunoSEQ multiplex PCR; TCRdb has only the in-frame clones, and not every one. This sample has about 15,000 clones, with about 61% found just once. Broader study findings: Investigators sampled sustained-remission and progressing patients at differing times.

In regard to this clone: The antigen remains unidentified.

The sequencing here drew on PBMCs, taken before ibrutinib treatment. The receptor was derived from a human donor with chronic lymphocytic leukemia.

The CDR3 loop reads CASSLGRDTEAFF. CDR3 in DNA: TGCGCCAGCAGCTTGGGTCGGGACACTGAAGCTTTCTTT. This chain links TRBV5-1 with TRBJ1-1; D is ambiguous. Germline V lookup: CDR1 SGHRS, CDR2 YFSETQ. Trimming took off 0 bases at V and 3 bases at J, with 6 bases between the two ends. The CDR3 sequence is 13 residues long.